These T cell receptor beta chains were read from a single sample in a study of cytomegalovirus exposure and HLA in healthy donors. Produced via immunoSEQ multiplex PCR; TCRdb's table is partial and in-frame only. The repertoire has some 48,000 clones, around 82% of them found once; the top ten carry around 8.1%. The sequencing sample was made of PBMCs. These receptors were collected from a man younger than 40 in good health and CMV-seropositive. CDR3s include the opening cysteine and the closing phenylalanine or tryptophan. D genes are given only for firm matches. Clone size is stated in some rows and not others, as once, few, many or a class when expanded.

clone_size: .
v_call: TRBV27
j_call: TRBJ2-1
d_call: .
cdr3_aa: CASSLQAGAVGNEQFF
cdr3_nt: TGTGCCAGCAGTTTACAGGCGGGGGCCGTTGGTAATGAGCAGTTCTTC

clone_size: .
v_call: TRBV5-1
j_call: TRBJ2-7
d_call: .
cdr3_aa: CASSLAGGAQSYEQYF
cdr3_nt: TGCGCCAGCAGCTTGGCCGGAGGGGCTCAATCCTACGAGCAGTACTTC

clone_size: few
v_call: TRBV4-1
j_call: TRBJ2-1
d_call: .
cdr3_aa: CASSPGPALYNEQFF
cdr3_nt: TGCGCCAGCAGCCCCGGTCCCGCCCTATACAATGAGCAGTTCTTC

clone_size: .
v_call: TRBV30
j_call: TRBJ2-5
d_call: TRBD2
cdr3_aa: CAWTRGGETQYF
cdr3_nt: TGTGCCTGGACGCGGGGGGGGGAGACCCAGTACTTC

clone_size: .
v_call: TRBV9
j_call: TRBJ2-2
d_call: TRBD1
cdr3_aa: CASSPRPGTATNTGELFF
cdr3_nt: TGTGCCAGCAGCCCTCGCCCCGGGACAGCCACGAACACCGGGGAGCTGTTTTTT

clone_size: once
v_call: TRBV28
j_call: TRBJ2-2
d_call: .
cdr3_aa: CASKPPGDMPGELFF
cdr3_nt: TGTGCCAGCAAACCCCCCGGGGACATGCCCGGGGAGCTGTTTTTT

clone_size: .
v_call: TRBV6-5
j_call: TRBJ1-4
d_call: .
cdr3_aa: CASSGRQAIF
cdr3_nt: TGTGCCAGCAGCGGCCGACAGGCCATTTTT

clone_size: .
v_call: TRBV29-1
j_call: TRBJ1-3
d_call: .
cdr3_aa: CSVEGWENSGNTIYF
cdr3_nt: TGCAGCGTTGAAGGTTGGGAGAACTCTGGAAACACCATATATTTT

clone_size: .
v_call: TRBV7-2
j_call: TRBJ2-3
d_call: .
cdr3_aa: CASSSDPLLERSDTQYF
cdr3_nt: TGTGCCAGCAGCTCCGACCCCTTACTAGAGCGCTCAGATACGCAGTATTTT

clone_size: .
v_call: TRBV29-1
j_call: TRBJ1-2
d_call: .
cdr3_aa: CSVEAWDGGFYGYTF
cdr3_nt: TGCAGCGTTGAAGCGTGGGACGGGGGATTCTATGGCTACACCTTC

clone_size: .
v_call: TRBV6-6
j_call: TRBJ2-3
d_call: TRBD2
cdr3_aa: CASSYVGGTDTQYF
cdr3_nt: TGTGCCAGCAGTTACGTCGGGGGGACAGATACGCAGTATTTT

clone_size: few
v_call: TRBV5-4
j_call: TRBJ2-3
d_call: TRBD1
cdr3_aa: CASSPPGTETDTQYF
cdr3_nt: TGTGCCAGCAGCCCCCCCGGGACAGAGACAGATACGCAGTATTTT

clone_size: .
v_call: TRBV5-1
j_call: TRBJ1-1
d_call: .
cdr3_aa: CASSERQTSNTEAFF
cdr3_nt: TGCGCCAGCAGCGAAAGACAGACGTCGAACACTGAAGCTTTCTTT

clone_size: few
v_call: TRBV7-2
j_call: TRBJ2-1
d_call: TRBD2
cdr3_aa: CASSRTSGGVYNEQFF
cdr3_nt: TGTGCCAGCAGCCGGACTAGCGGGGGGGTATACAATGAGCAGTTCTTC

clone_size: .
v_call: TRBV5-8
j_call: TRBJ2-2
d_call: TRBD1
cdr3_aa: CASSGGAGQEKPNTGELFF
cdr3_nt: TGTGCCAGCAGCGGTGGGGCCGGACAGGAAAAACCGAACACCGGGGAGCTGTTTTTT

clone_size: .
v_call: TRBV29-1
j_call: TRBJ1-4
d_call: .
cdr3_aa: CSVATRVRSNEKLFF
cdr3_nt: TGCAGCGTTGCCACTAGGGTCCGTTCTAATGAAAAACTGTTTTTT

clone_size: .
v_call: TRBV5-1
j_call: TRBJ2-7
d_call: .
cdr3_aa: CASSVNSGYEQYF
cdr3_nt: TGCGCCAGCAGCGTAAACTCAGGCTACGAGCAGTACTTC

clone_size: .
v_call: TRBV28
j_call: TRBJ2-3
d_call: .
cdr3_aa: CASSPPGRGTSIDTQYF
cdr3_nt: TGTGCCAGCAGTCCCCCGGGGCGGGGGACAAGCATAGATACGCAGTATTTT

clone_size: .
v_call: TRBV12-5
j_call: TRBJ1-1
d_call: .
cdr3_aa: CASGLVGAKAFF
cdr3_nt: TGTGCTAGTGGTTTGGTTGGAGCCAAAGCTTTCTTT

clone_size: .
v_call: TRBV5-4
j_call: TRBJ1-2
d_call: .
cdr3_aa: CASSFGGQGYTF
cdr3_nt: TGTGCCAGCAGCTTCGGGGGGCAGGGCTACACCTTC

clone_size: .
v_call: TRBV7-2
j_call: TRBJ1-1
d_call: TRBD1
cdr3_aa: CASSRQGLNTEAFF
cdr3_nt: TGTGCCAGCAGCCGACAGGGACTGAACACTGAAGCTTTCTTT

clone_size: few
v_call: TRBV6-5
j_call: TRBJ2-7
d_call: TRBD2
cdr3_aa: CASSYAGTSVYEQYF
cdr3_nt: TGTGCCAGCAGTTATGCCGGGACTAGCGTGTACGAGCAGTACTTC

clone_size: .
v_call: TRBV28
j_call: TRBJ2-2
d_call: .
cdr3_aa: CASSSPGLRGTGELFF
cdr3_nt: TGTGCCAGCAGTTCGCCGGGACTTCGGGGAACCGGGGAGCTGTTTTTT